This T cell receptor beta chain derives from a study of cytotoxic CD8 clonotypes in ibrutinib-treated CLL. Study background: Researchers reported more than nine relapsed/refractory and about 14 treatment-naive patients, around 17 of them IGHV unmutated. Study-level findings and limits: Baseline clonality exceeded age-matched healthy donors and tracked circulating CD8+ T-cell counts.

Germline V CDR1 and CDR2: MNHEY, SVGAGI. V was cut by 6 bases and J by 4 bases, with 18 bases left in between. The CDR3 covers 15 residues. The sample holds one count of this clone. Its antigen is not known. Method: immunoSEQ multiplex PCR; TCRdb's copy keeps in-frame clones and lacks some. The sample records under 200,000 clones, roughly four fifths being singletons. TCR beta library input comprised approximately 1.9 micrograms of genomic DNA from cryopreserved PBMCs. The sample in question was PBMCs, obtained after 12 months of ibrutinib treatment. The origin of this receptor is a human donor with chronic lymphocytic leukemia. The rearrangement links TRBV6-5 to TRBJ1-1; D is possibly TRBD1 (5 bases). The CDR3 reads CASSPGGGSGTEAFF. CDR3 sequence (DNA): TGTGCCAGCAGCCCGGGGGGGGGATCCGGCACTGAAGCTTTCTTT.